The entry below gives a single T cell receptor (beta chain) sequence along with its context. What it recognizes is unknown. Pooling was applied to second doses at about 4 or about 12 weeks. Generated by immunoSEQ multiplex PCR, the TCRdb table keeps only in-frame clones and is missing some. This sample carries around 150,000 clones, 80% to 95% of them seen once, and the ten largest clones take around 3.1%. Germline-derived CDR1 and CDR2 are MNHEY and SMNVEV (reference sequence). V was pared by 5 bases and J by 5 bases, with 5 bases of the junction left unmatched. The CDR3 covers 15 residues. This sample was included in a study of T cell responses to AZD1222 COVID-19 vaccine. Study-level points and caveats: Reports indicate that nearly half of spike-specific TCRs are directed at unmutated variant regions. Donor demographics were predominantly white British with a female majority; clonal diversity may be underestimated. Spike-wide coverage was observed for vaccine-associated CD4 TCRs, with dominant responses at 160-218 and 743-854.

This clonotype originated in an adult who received the AZD1222 COVID-19 vaccine. The chain links TRBV27 to TRBJ2-7; the match to TRBD2 covers 14 bases. The input for sequencing was peripheral blood, taken 28 days after the second AZD1222 dose. In nucleotides, the CDR3 is TGTGCCAGCAGTCTCGGGACTAGCGGGAGTAACGAGCAGTACTTC. It translates to CASSLGTSGSNEQYF.